Here is one T cell receptor beta chain with its context. As yet, its antigen is unknown. It was with 60 Vbeta and 13 Jbeta primers that the PCR ran. The repertoire was sequenced with immunoSEQ multiplex PCR; TCRdb's copy has only in-frame clones and lacks some. The sample consists of under 150,000 clones, more than 70% of them appearing once. This sample was included in a study of cytomegalovirus exposure and HLA in healthy donors. Study observations and caveats: The analysis excluded some indistinguishable V segments, including TRBV6-2 and TRBV6-3. A later analysis linked a missense variant in DCLRE1C to the trimming of TCR beta V and J genes.

The germline CDR1 and CDR2 sequences are MGHDK and SYGVNS. V lost 3 bases, J lost 7 bases, and 19 bases lay in between. This CDR3 comprises 15 residues. The specimen was PBMCs. The origin of this receptor is a woman aged 60-75 years in good health and CMV-seronegative. The chain joins TRBV25-1 to TRBJ2-7; perhaps TRBD2 as D (6 bases). Here the CDR3 DNA reads TGTGCCAGCAGTGAGGATAGGCCGGGACTTAGGGAGCAGTACTTC. It translates to CASSEDRPGLREQYF.